This T cell receptor beta chain was sequenced for a study of blood T cell repertoires in COVID-19. V lost 5 bases, J lost 3 bases, and 6 bases stayed unmatched. This CDR3 spans 14 amino acids. Germline V gene lookup returns CDR1 SGHVS and CDR2 FQNEAQ. Only in-frame clones appear in the TCRdb table, and some are missing; sequencing was by immunoSEQ multiplex PCR. The table shows 170,000 or so clones, with around 83% occurring only once. Living in about two dozen US areas, the participants were between roughly 18 and 90 years of age. Before being deemed recovered, Cohort 3 donors had two negative PCRs, clearance, or symptom resolution.

The chain employs TRBV7-8 and TRBJ1-2; 7 nucleotides line up with TRBD1. The sequencing input was PBMCs or T cells enriched from blood (not recorded which). The sequence was collected from a man in his forties or fifties who had recovered from COVID-19. The CDR3 sequence is CASSLRGYDYGYTF. The CDR3 nucleotides are TGTGCCAGCAGCCTCAGGGGGTATGACTATGGCTACACCTTC.